The source of this T cell receptor beta chain is a study of T-cell memory formation after mild COVID-19. Turning to the study itself: TCR clusters largely stayed donor specific.

From the 5' RACE reads, TCRdb called clonotypes with MiXCR, one entry per CDR3 protein. The sample holds 150,000 to 200,000 distinct CDR3 sequences, around 20% seen once. Study findings and constraints: For contracting clones, CD4+ ones sat mainly in CM and EM, CD8+ in EMRA.

With respect to this clonotype: Its antigen remains unidentified.

This sequence originates from a man younger than 35 who had mild COVID-19 (a few samples of this study predate the infection). Cell type and time point are not known. The sequencing sample was made of PBMCs or a T cell subset sorted from them (not recorded which).

The CDR3 sequence: CASSLDRGTLSGANVLTF. The CDR3 region has the DNA TGTGCCAGCAGCTTGGACAGGGGCACCCTCTCTGGGGCCAACGTCCTGACTTTC. The chain links TRBV5-4 to TRBJ2-6, with 7 bases lining up with TRBD1. CDR1 is SGHNT, CDR2 YYREEE, per germline (reference sequence). The CDR3 covers 18 residues. V was clipped by 0 bases and J by 0 bases; unmatched bases: 6. Drawing the rest from reference TRBV5-4 and TRBJ2-6, the complete variable domain is ETGVTQSPTHLIKTRGQQVTLRCSSQSGHNTVSWYQQALGQGPQFIFQYYREEENGRGNFPPRFSGLQFPNYSSELNVNALELDDSALYLCASSLDRGTLSGANVLTFGAGSRLTVL.